This T cell receptor (beta chain) emerged from a study of CD8+CD57+ T cells in acquired aplastic anemia. At the level of the study: An average of 3.2 ug of DNA was obtained from sorted CD4+ and CD8+ cells. Study findings and constraints: Overlap between patients and controls comprised about 30 CD8+ CDR3 sequences.

Notes on this clonotype: As yet, its antigen is unknown. The junction shows a germline mismatch at one end, possibly a read error.

Selection for sequencing was limited to patients who had shown CD8+CD57+ cell expansion by flow cytometry. Every one of the patients had aplastic anemia (severe, acquired). The CDR3 spans 17 residues. Germline loops: CDR1 SSHAT, CDR2 FNYEAQ (reference sequence). Genomic DNA was employed as the template in profiling TCR beta VDJ and CDR3. TCRdb re-called the reads with MiXCR, one entry per CDR3 protein. This table has 220,000 or so distinct CDR3 sequences, about 62% appearing once. The sample was sorted CD4+, CD8+, or CD8+CD57+ T cells (not recorded which) from PBMCs. The gene calls are TRBV7-7 and TRBJ1-5; 10 nucleotides align to TRBD1. The TCR was taken from a human donor with aplastic anemia. This CDR3 reads CASSLGTGAVDNQPQHF. CDR3 in DNA: TGTGCTAGCAGCTTAGGGACAGGGGCGGTTGACAATCAGCCCCAGCATTTT.